Listed here are 17 T cell receptor beta chains from one sample, sequenced in a study of blood T cell repertoires in COVID-19. Here immunoSEQ multiplex PCR was the method, and the copy in TCRdb shows in-frame clones only, minus some. The table includes roughly 100,000 clones, approximately 92% detected once. Sequenced: peripheral blood. The receptors here all came from a man aged 45-65 years with active COVID-19.

The chain carries TRBV2 and TRBJ2-1, with 10 bases fitting TRBD2. CDR3 length: 15 residues. From germline, CDR1 is SNHLY and CDR2 FYNNEI. Losses at the gene ends were 3 bases for V and 5 bases for J; bases not matched to a gene: 4. CDR3 loop: CASSDGAGGHNEQFF. The CDR3, as DNA: TGTGCCAGCAGTGACGGAGCGGGAGGGCACAATGAGCAGTTCTTC. Complete variable domain (other parts from reference TRBV2 and TRBJ2-1): EPEVTQTPSHQVTQMGQEVILRCVPISNHLYFYWYRQILGQKVEFLVSFYNNEISEKSEIFDDQFSVERPDGSNFTLKIRSTKLEDSAMYFCASSDGAGGHNEQFFGPGTRLTVL.

The chain employs TRBV11-2 and TRBJ2-5; D is perhaps TRBD2 (6 bases). Germline loops: CDR1 SGHAT, CDR2 FQNNGV. V was pared by 5 bases and J by 5 bases, with 15 bases between. CDR3 size: 14 residues. As DNA, the CDR3 is TGTGCCAGCAGCCCTCAAGGAGGGAAGGAGACCCAGTACTTC. Its protein product is CASSPQGGKETQYF.

The chain is built from TRBV9 and TRBJ2-3, with 9 nucleotides matching TRBD1. Germline CDR1 is SGDLS and CDR2 is YYNGEE. This CDR3 has 18 residues. V shed 4 bases, J shed 2 bases, and the junction held 14 bases outside the gene matches. For the CDR3, the DNA is TGTGCCAGCAGCACCAGGCAGGGGACAGGGAGCTCCACAGATACGCAGTATTTT. This codes for CASSTRQGTGSSTDTQYF.

This chain connects TRBV19 to TRBJ2-7; D is perhaps TRBD2 (5 bases). The CDR3 runs 15 residues. V lost 5 bases and J lost 2, with 16 bases in between. CDR1 is LNHDA, CDR2 SQIVND, per germline (reference sequence). CDR3 bases: TGTGCCAGTAGTCCGACGCCGGGGTTCACCTACGAGCAGTACTTC. Translated, it gives CASSPTPGFTYEQYF.

This chain links TRBV5-1 with TRBJ2-2; the D gene is possibly TRBD2 (6 bases). There are 16 residues in the CDR3. Germline V gives CDR1 SGHRS, CDR2 YFSETQ. The V end was cut by 2 bases, the J end by 5 bases, with 16 bases between. In DNA, the CDR3 is TGCGCCAGCAGCTTTACGGGGGAGGCTGGTACCGGGGAGCTGTTTTTT. Encoded protein: CASSFTGEAGTGELFF.

CDR3 bases: TGTGCCAGCAGCAAATTAGGACAGGTCACAAATGAAAAACTGTTTTTT. This encodes CASSKLGQVTNEKLFF. The chain uses TRBV7-6 and TRBJ1-4, with TRBD1 matching over 7 bases. CDR1 is SGHVS and CDR2 is FNYEAQ in the germline V gene. The CDR3 totals 16 residues. V gave up 5 bases and J gave up 5 bases; unmatched junction bases: 11.

The chain has TRBV7-2 and TRBJ2-7; 10 bases map to TRBD2. With 4 bases clipped from V and 3 bases from J, the junction kept 9 bases outside the gene matches. The CDR3 consists of 16 residues. Germline CDR1 reads SGHTA; CDR2 reads FQGNSA. The chain's CDR3 is CASSSATSGKNYEQYF. CDR3 coding DNA: TGTGCCAGCAGCTCCGCAACTAGCGGGAAAAACTACGAGCAGTACTTC.

The rearrangement uses TRBV27 and TRBJ1-2; 10 positions agree with TRBD1. Germline V gene data show CDR1 as MNHEY and CDR2 as SMNVEV (reference sequence). The CDR3 has 14 amino acids. Trimming removed 5 bases from V and 8 bases from J; junction bases left unmatched: 8. CDR3 residues: CASSLRQGALGYTF. Written as DNA, the CDR3 is TGTGCCAGCAGTCTCAGACAGGGGGCTTTAGGCTACACCTTC.

This chain connects TRBV5-5 to TRBJ1-2, with TRBD1 identical over 11 bases. Trimming at V came to 4 bases and at J to 5 bases, leaving 7 bases not matched to a gene. CDR3 length equals 15 residues. Germline V gene data show CDR1 as SGHKS and CDR2 as YYEKEE (reference sequence). The CDR3 loop is CASSGGQGVQYGYTF. CDR3 sequence (DNA): TGTGCCAGCAGCGGGGGACAGGGGGTTCAATATGGCTACACCTTC.

The chain carries TRBV30 and TRBJ1-1, with D possibly TRBD1 on 6 matching bases. The CDR3 consists of 13 residues. V gave up 4 bases and J gave up 1 base, with 10 bases separating them. The V gene's germline CDR1 is GTSNPN and CDR2 SVGIG (reference sequence). The CDR3 protein is CAWTPQGNTEAFF. The CDR3 coding sequence is TGTGCCTGGACTCCACAGGGGAACACTGAAGCTTTCTTT.

V usage is TRBV5-6 and J usage is TRBJ2-1; D may be TRBD2 (5 bases). The CDR3 is made up of 11 amino acids. Germline V gene sequence: CDR1 SGHDT, CDR2 YYEEEE. V was clipped by 7 bases and J by 10 bases, with 12 bases between them. The CDR3 sequence: CASGMGGEQFF. The DNA of the CDR3 is TGTGCCAGCGGGATGGGCGGGGAGCAGTTCTTC. The whole variable domain, filled in from reference TRBV5-6 and TRBJ2-1, reads DAGVTQSPTHLIKTRGQQVTLRCSPKSGHDTVSWYQQALGQGPQFIFQYYEEEERQRGNFPDRFSGHQFPNYSSELNVNALLLGDSALYLCASGMGGEQFFGPGTRLTVL.

Only a few counts were recorded for this clone. The chain is built from TRBV6-1 and TRBJ2-1; no reliable D call. Germline V gives CDR1 MNHNS, CDR2 SASEGT. V was trimmed by 2 bases and J by 7 bases, leaving 15 bases between them. This CDR3 comprises 15 residues. CDR3 residues: CASSEIDPRNNEQFF. DNA for the CDR3: TGTGCCAGCAGTGAAATAGATCCGCGGAATAATGAGCAGTTCTTC.

This chain connects TRBV6-6 to TRBJ1-2, with 9 bases aligning to TRBD1. This CDR3 is built from 16 residues. The ends lost 5 bases at V and 8 bases at J; junction bases unmatched: 15. CDR1 is MNHNY, CDR2 SVGAGI, per germline (reference sequence). CDR3: CASSTNSGQGLGGYTF. The DNA of the CDR3 is TGTGCCAGCAGTACTAATAGCGGACAGGGGCTAGGCGGCTACACCTTC.

In its sample, this clone was seen once. V is TRBV24-1 and J is TRBJ2-5; D perhaps matches TRBD1 (6 bases). The CDR3 spans 12 residues. The V gene's germline CDR1 is KGHDR and CDR2 SFDVKD. The V end was cut by 7 bases, the J end by 3 bases, with 8 bases between. The chain's CDR3 is CATSRDKETQYF. In DNA form, the CDR3 reads TGTGCCACCAGCCGGGACAAAGAGACCCAGTACTTC.

The chain combines TRBV3-1 (or the pseudogene TRBV3-2) with TRBJ2-7; D unresolved. Trimming pared 0 bases from V and 5 bases from J, leaving 5 bases between. This CDR3 contains 12 residues. The germline gives CDR1 LGHDT, CDR2 YNNKEL (reference sequence). The CDR3 sequence is CASSQDRDEQYF. CDR3 coding DNA: TGTGCCAGCAGCCAAGATCGGGACGAGCAGTACTTC.

The chain combines TRBV19 with TRBJ2-7; weak D call: TRBD1 (5 bases). This CDR3 has 14 amino acids. Germline V gene data show CDR1 as LNHDA and CDR2 as SQIVND (reference sequence). Trimming removed 7 bases from V and 0 bases from J, with 13 bases in between. The CDR3 here is CASTSRQSSYEQYF. In nucleotides, the CDR3 is TGTGCCAGTACCTCCCGACAGAGCTCCTACGAGCAGTACTTC.

The gene calls are TRBV5-1 and TRBJ2-7; no clear D gene. Germline V gene lookup returns CDR1 SGHRS and CDR2 YFSETQ. This CDR3 spans 15 amino acids. V was shortened by 0 bases and J by 0 bases, with 10 bases between the two germline ends. CDR3 DNA: TGCGCCAGCAGCTTGGCCGTCTCCAGCTCCTACGAGCAGTACTTC. This encodes CASSLAVSSSYEQYF.